This T cell receptor (beta chain) was captured by sequencing in a study of cytomegalovirus exposure and HLA in healthy donors. There are 16 residues in the CDR3. Germline V gene sequence: CDR1 SGHRS, CDR2 YFSETQ. V trimming: 0 bases; J trimming: 2 bases; junction bases outside the gene matches: 1. Primers for the PCR totalled 60 Vbeta and 13 Jbeta. Profiled with immunoSEQ multiplex PCR; TCRdb holds only in-frame clones, not every one. The table gives approximately 75,000 clones; the top ten clones make up 0.8% to 1% of it. The gene calls are TRBV5-1 and TRBJ2-7, with 14 bases lining up with TRBD2. The sequenced material came from PBMCs. The TCR comes from a boy younger than 18 in good health and CMV-seronegative. CDR3 sequence reads: CASSLGTSGRPYEQYF. CDR3 DNA: TGCGCCAGCAGCTTGGGGACTAGCGGGAGGCCCTACGAGCAGTACTTC.